This T cell receptor beta chain was found in a study of blood T cell repertoires in COVID-19. Study in general: Both acute and convalescent COVID-19 samples were obtained from the United States, Italy and Spain. T cells, B-cell-depleted T cells, or PBMCs supplied cDNA or gDNA.

The CDR3 spans 15 residues. V lost 0 bases to trimming and J lost 4 bases, with 10 bases between them. The germline V gene has CDR1 SNHLY and CDR2 FYNNEI. Original processing methods: Reference gene primer amplification in the assay estimated nucleated cell counts. Generated by immunoSEQ multiplex PCR, the TCRdb table keeps only in-frame clones and is missing some. That table furnishes V, J and clone size, whereas the DNA furnished D and trimming. Of some 290,000 clones listed, around 86% are singletons. Sequencing was performed on peripheral blood. The source is a woman between 55 and 75 years old with active or convalescent COVID-19. This rearrangement joins TRBV2 to TRBJ2-1; no definite D call. The DNA for the CDR3 is TGTGCCAGCAGTGAAGCGCTTCCAGGTTACAATGAGCAGTTCTTC. It encodes CASSEALPGYNEQFF.